These 7 T cell receptor beta chains came from one sample sequenced in a study of control samples from healthy donors and cancer patients (TCRdb year 2020). The method was the immunoSEQ multiplex PCR assay. Drawn from immuneACCESS, this table holds only the in-frame rearrangements with V and J called that TCRdb kept. Clones are partly lost; checked studies trace under half to an unresolved V gene and leave the rest unexplained. The sample table holds about 72,000 clones, of which 85% to 95% were seen once. Together, the top ten hold 4.5% to 7.5% of the sample. The sample was blood. The receptors derive from a woman in her sixties or seventies in good health.

This chain links TRBV19 with TRBJ1-4; 7 bases are a match to TRBD1. V lost 5 bases to trimming and J lost 7 bases; unmatched junction nucleotides: 10. Looked up from germline, CDR1 is LNHDA and CDR2 is SQIVND (reference sequence). CDR3 size: 15 residues. The CDR3, as DNA: TGTGCCAGTAGTTTCGGGACAGCGTTGGGTGAAAAACTGTTTTTT. Its translation: CASSFGTALGEKLFF. Supplemented by reference TRBV19 and TRBJ1-4, the full variable domain reads DGGITQSPKYLFRKEGQNVTLSCEQNLNHDAMYWYRQDPGQGLRLIYYSQIVNDFQKGDIAEGYSVSREKKESFPLTVTSAQKNPTAFYLCASSFGTALGEKLFFGSGTQLSVL.

The V call is TRBV28, the J call TRBJ1-2; 7 nucleotides line up with TRBD1. Germline V CDR1 and CDR2: MDHEN, SYDVKM. The CDR3 contains 12 residues. V shed 11 bases, J shed 6 bases, and the junction held 9 bases outside the gene matches. The CDR3 spells CAHAQGLNGYTF. The DNA of the CDR3 is TGTGCCCATGCACAGGGGCTAAATGGCTACACCTTC.

The chain uses TRBV19 and TRBJ2-5; 10 nucleotides match TRBD2. Trimming took 9 bases from V and 5 from J; bases not matched to a gene: 9. Germline CDR1 is LNHDA and CDR2 is SQIVND (reference sequence). The CDR3 has 14 residues. The CDR3 sequence is CASGGLAEGETQYF. The CDR3 bases are TGTGCCAGCGGCGGACTAGCGGAAGGGGAGACCCAGTACTTC.

V usage is TRBV12-3 or TRBV12-4 and J usage is TRBJ1-2; D is possibly TRBD1 (6 bases). V was shortened by 4 bases and J by 4 bases, with 10 bases between the two germline ends. The CDR3 runs to 13 residues. As DNA, the CDR3 is TGTGCCAGCAGTTCACAGGGAATCTATGGCTACACCTTC. Translation: CASSSQGIYGYTF.

The chain couples TRBV30 to TRBJ2-2; D remains ambiguous. CDR3 size: 15 residues. Trimming cost V 0 bases and J 4 bases, with 12 bases left between them. Germline V gives CDR1 GTSNPN, CDR2 SVGIG (reference sequence). CDR3 sequence reads: CAWSVRGGSTGELFF. The CDR3 bases are TGTGCCTGGAGTGTACGAGGCGGAAGCACCGGGGAGCTGTTTTTT.

The genes are TRBV24-1 and TRBJ2-3; D is uncertain. CDR3 size: 14 residues. V lost 3 bases, J lost 5 bases, and 11 bases lay in between. Germline assignment: CDR1 KGHDR and CDR2 SFDVKD. The CDR3 DNA reads as TGTGCCACCAGTGATCCTTGGCGAGAAGATACGCAGTATTTT. Protein: CATSDPWREDTQYF.

The chain employs TRBV5-1 and TRBJ1-1, with D possibly being TRBD1 (5 bases). Germline-derived CDR1 and CDR2 are SGHRS and YFSETQ. The CDR3 has 16 residues. V was shortened by 5 bases and J by 5 bases, with 22 bases between the two germline ends. CDR3 protein: CASRPGMFGTGTEAFF. The CDR3 DNA reads as TGCGCCAGCAGACCTGGTATGTTTGGGACGGGGACTGAAGCTTTCTTT.